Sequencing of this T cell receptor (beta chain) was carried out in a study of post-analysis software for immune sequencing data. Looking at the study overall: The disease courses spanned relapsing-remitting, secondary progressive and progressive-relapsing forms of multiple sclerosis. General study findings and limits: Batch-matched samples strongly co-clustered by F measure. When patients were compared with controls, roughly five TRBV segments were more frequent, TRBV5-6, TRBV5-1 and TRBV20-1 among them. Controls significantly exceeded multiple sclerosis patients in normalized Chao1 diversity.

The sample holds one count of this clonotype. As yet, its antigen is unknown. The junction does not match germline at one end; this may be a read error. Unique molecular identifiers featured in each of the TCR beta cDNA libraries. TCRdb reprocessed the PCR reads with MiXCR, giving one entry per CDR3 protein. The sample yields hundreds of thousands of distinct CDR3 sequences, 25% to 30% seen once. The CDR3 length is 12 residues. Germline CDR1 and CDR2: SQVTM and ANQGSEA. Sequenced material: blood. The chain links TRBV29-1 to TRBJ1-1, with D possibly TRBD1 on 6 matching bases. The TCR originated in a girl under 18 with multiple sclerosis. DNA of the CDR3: TGCAGCGTACACAGGGTGAACACTGAAACTTTCTTT. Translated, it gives CSVHRVNTETFF. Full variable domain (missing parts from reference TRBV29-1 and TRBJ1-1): SAVISQKPSRDICQRGTSLTIQCQVDSQVTMMFWYRQQPGQSLTLIATANQGSEATYESGFVIDKFPISRPNLTFSTLTVSNMSPEDSSIYLCSVHRVNTETFFGQGTRLTVV.